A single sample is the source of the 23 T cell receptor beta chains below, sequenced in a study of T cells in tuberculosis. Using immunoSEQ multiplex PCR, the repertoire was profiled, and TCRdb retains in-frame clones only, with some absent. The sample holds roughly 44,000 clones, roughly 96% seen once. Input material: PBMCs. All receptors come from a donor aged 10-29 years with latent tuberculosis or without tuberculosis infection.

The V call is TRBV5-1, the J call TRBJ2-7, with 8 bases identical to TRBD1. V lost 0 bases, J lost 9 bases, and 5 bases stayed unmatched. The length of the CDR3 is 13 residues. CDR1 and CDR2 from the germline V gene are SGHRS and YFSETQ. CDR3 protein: CASSLGQGFRQYF. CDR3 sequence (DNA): TGCGCCAGCAGCTTGGGACAGGGGTTTAGGCAGTACTTC.

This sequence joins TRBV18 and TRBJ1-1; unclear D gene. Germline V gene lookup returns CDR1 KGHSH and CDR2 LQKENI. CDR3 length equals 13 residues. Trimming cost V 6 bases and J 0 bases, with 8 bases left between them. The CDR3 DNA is TGTGCCAGCTCGCCTCAGGTGAACACTGAAGCTTTCTTT. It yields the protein CASSPQVNTEAFF.

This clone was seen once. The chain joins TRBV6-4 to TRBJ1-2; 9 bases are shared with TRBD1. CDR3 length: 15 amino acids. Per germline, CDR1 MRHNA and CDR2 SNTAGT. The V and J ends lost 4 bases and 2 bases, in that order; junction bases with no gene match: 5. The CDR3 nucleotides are TGTGCCAGCAGTGCCTGGGGACAGGGAAACTATGGCTACACCTTC. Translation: CASSAWGQGNYGYTF.

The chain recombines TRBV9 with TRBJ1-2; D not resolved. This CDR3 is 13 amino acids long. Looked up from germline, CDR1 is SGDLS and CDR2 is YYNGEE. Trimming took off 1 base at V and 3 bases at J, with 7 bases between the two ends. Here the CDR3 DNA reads TGTGCCAGCAGCGTACAGCTAGACTATGGCTACACCTTC. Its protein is CASSVQLDYGYTF.

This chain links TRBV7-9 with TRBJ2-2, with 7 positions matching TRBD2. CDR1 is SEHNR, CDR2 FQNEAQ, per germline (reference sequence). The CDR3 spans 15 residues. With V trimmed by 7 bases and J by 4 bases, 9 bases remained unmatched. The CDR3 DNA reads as TGTGCCAGCACCCTTCGGGGGGTTCGCACCGGGGAGCTGTTTTTT. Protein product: CASTLRGVRTGELFF.

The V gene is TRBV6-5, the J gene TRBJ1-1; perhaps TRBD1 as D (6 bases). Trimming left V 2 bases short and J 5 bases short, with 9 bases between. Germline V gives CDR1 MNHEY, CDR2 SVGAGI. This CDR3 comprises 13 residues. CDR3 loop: CASSYNRATEAFF. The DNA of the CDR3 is TGTGCCAGCAGTTACAACAGGGCGACTGAAGCTTTCTTT.

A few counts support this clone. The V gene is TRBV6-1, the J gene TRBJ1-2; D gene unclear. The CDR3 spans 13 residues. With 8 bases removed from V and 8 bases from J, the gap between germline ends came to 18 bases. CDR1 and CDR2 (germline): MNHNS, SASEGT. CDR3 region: CASSETSGLGYTF. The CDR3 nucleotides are TGTGCCAGCTCCGAGACTTCAGGACTGGGCTACACCTTC.

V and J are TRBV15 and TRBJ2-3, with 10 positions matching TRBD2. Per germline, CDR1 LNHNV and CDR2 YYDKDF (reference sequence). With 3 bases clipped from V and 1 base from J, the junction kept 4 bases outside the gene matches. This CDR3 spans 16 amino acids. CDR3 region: CATSRPSGRGTDTQYF. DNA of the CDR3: TGTGCCACCAGCAGGCCAAGCGGGAGGGGCACAGATACGCAGTATTTT. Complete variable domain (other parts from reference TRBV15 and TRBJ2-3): DAMVIQNPRYQVTQFGKPVTLSCSQTLNHNVMYWYQQKSSQAPKLLFHYYDKDFNNEADTPDNFQSRRPNTSFCFLDIRSPGLGDTAMYLCATSRPSGRGTDTQYFGPGTRLTVL.

CDR3 coding DNA: TGCGCCAGCACCTCCGGGGACAGGAGTTCTCACGAGCAGTACTTC. Its translation: CASTSGDRSSHEQYF. The rearrangement joins TRBV5-1 to TRBJ2-7; TRBD1 agrees at 8 bases. The germline V gene encodes CDR1 SGHRS and CDR2 YFSETQ. This CDR3 region has 15 residues. The V segment lost 6 bases and the J segment 5 bases; nucleotides outside the gene matches: 13.

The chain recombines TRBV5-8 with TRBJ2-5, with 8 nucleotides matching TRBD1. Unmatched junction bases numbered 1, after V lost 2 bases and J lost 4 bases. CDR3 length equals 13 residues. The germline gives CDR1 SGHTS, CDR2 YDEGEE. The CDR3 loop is CASSFRGRETQYF. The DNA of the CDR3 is TGTGCCAGCAGCTTCAGGGGGCGAGAGACCCAGTACTTC.

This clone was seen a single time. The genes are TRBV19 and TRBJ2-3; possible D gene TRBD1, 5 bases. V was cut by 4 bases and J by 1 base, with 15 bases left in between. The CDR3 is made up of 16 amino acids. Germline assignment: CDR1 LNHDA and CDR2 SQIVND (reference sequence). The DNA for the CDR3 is TGTGCCAGTAGTACTCCCAGGGTCGACGGCACAGATACGCAGTATTTT. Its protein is CASSTPRVDGTDTQYF.

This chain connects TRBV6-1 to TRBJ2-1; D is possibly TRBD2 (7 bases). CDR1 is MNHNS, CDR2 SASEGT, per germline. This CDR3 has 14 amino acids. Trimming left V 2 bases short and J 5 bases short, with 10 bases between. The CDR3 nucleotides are TGTGCCAGCAGTGAATCGGGGGGCAACAATGAGCAGTTCTTC. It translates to CASSESGGNNEQFF.

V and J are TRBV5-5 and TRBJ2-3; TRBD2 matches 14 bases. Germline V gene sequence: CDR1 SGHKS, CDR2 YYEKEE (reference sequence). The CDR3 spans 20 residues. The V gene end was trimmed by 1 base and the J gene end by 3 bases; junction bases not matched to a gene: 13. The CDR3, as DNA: TGTGCCAGCAGCTTGTTGGGGCAGGGGACTAGCGGGAGTCGGACAGATACGCAGTATTTT. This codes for CASSLLGQGTSGSRTDTQYF. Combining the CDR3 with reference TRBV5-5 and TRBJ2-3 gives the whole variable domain DAGVTQSPTHLIKTRGQQVTLRCSPISGHKSVSWYQQVLGQGPQFIFQYYEKEERGRGNFPDRFSARQFPNYSSELNVNALLLGDSALYLCASSLLGQGTSGSRTDTQYFGPGTRLTVL.

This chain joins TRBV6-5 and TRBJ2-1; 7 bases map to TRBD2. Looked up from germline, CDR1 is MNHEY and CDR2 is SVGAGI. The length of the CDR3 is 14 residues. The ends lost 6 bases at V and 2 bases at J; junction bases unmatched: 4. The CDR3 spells CASRQRGTYNEQFF. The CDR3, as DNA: TGTGCCAGCAGGCAGCGGGGCACCTACAATGAGCAGTTCTTC.

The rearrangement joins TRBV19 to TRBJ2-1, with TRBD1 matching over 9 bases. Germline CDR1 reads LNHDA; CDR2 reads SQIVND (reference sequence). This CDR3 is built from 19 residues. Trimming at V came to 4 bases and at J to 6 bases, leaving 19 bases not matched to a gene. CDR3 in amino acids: CASSTRTGESRYNGNEQFF. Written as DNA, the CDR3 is TGTGCCAGTAGTACCCGGACAGGGGAATCACGATACAATGGCAATGAGCAGTTCTTC.

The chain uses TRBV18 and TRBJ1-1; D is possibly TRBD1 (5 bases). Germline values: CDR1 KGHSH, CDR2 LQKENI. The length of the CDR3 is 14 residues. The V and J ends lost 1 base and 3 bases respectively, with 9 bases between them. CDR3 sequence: CASSPQRGDTEAFF. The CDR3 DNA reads TGTGCCAGCTCACCACAACGGGGGGACACTGAAGCTTTCTTT. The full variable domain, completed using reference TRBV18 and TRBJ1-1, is NAGVMQNPRHLVRRRGQEARLRCSPMKGHSHVYWYRQLPEEGLKFMVYLQKENIIDESGMPKERFSAEFPKEGPSILRIQQVVRGDSAAYFCASSPQRGDTEAFFGQGTRLTVV.

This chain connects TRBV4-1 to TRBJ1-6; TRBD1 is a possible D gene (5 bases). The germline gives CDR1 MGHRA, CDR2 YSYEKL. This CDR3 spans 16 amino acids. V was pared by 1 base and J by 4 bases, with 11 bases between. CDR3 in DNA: TGCGCCAGCAGCCAAGCCCCCACAGGTTATAATTCACCCCTCCACTTT. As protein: CASSQAPTGYNSPLHF.

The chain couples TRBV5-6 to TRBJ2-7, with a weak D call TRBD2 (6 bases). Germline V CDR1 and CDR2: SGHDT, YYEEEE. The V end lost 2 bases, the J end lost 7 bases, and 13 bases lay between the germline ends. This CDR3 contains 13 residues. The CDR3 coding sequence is TGTGCCAGCAGCTTCAGTCTGGGGGGAGAGCAGTACTTC. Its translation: CASSFSLGGEQYF.

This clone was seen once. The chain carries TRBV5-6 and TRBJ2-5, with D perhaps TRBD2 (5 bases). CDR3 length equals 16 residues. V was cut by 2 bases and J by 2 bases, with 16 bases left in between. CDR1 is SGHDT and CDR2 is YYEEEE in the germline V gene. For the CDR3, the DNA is TGTGCCAGCAGCTTCGGGCGAGACTATTTTCAAGAGACCCAGTACTTC. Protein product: CASSFGRDYFQETQYF.

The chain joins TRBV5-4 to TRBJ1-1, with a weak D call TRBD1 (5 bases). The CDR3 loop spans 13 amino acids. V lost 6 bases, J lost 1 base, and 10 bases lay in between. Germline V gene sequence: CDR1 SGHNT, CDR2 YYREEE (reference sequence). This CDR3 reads CASTGIGNTEAFF. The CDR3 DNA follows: TGTGCCAGCACAGGGATCGGGAACACTGAAGCTTTCTTT.

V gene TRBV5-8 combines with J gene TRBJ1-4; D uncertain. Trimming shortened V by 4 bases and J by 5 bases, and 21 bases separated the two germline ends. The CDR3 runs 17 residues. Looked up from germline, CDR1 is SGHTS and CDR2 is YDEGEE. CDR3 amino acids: CASSPRTIRDINEKLFF. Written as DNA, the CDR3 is TGTGCCAGCAGCCCCCGGACTATTCGGGATATAAATGAAAAACTGTTTTTT.

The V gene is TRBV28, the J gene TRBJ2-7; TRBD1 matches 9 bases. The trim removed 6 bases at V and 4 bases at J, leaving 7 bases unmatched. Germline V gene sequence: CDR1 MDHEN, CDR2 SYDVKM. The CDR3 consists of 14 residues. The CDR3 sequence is CASSGTGNRYEQYF. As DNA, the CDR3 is TGTGCCAGCAGCGGGACAGGGAATAGGTACGAGCAGTACTTC.

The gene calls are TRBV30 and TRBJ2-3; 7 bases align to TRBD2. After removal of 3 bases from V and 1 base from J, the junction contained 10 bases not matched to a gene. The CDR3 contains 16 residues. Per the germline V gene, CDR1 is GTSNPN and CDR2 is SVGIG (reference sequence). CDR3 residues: CAWSPVWGGGTDTQYF. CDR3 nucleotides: TGTGCCTGGAGCCCGGTTTGGGGAGGGGGCACAGATACGCAGTATTTT. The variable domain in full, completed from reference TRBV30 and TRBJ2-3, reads SQTIHQWPATLVQPVGSPLSLECTVEGTSNPNLYWYRQAAGRGLQLLFYSVGIGQISSEVPQNLSASRPQDRQFILSSKKLLLSDSGFYLCAWSPVWGGGTDTQYFGPGTRLTVL.